The entry below describes one TCR beta chain. TCRdb processed the 5' RACE reads anew with MiXCR; each CDR3 protein has one entry. In the table there are 40,000 to 50,000 distinct CDR3 sequences, approximately 20% of which are singletons. V was pared by 1 base and J by 1 base, with 2 bases of the junction left unmatched. The CDR3 runs 15 residues. Germline CDR1 reads SGHTA; CDR2 reads FQGNSA. The sample belongs to a study of chronic HIV infection and antiretroviral therapy. The sample was peripheral blood. The V call is TRBV7-2, the J call TRBJ1-1; TRBD1 agrees at 8 bases. This clonotype was sampled from an adult who had HIV and had not received antiretroviral therapy, or was an uninfected healthy control (not recorded which). CDR3 amino acids: CASSLGGQANTEAFF. CDR3 sequence (DNA): TGTGCCAGCAGCTTAGGGGGACAGGCGAACACTGAAGCTTTCTTT.